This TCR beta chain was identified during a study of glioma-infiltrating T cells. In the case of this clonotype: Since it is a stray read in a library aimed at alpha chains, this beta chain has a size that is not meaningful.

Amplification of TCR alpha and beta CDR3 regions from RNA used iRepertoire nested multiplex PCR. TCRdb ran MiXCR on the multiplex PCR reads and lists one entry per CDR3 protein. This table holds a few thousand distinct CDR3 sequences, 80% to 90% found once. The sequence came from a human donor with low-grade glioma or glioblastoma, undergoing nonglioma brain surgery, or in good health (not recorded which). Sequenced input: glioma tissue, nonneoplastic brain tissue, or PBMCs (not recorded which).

The CDR3 region is CASSEQGQIYGYTF. CDR3 bases: TGTGCCAGCAGTGAACAGGGACAAATCTATGGCTACACCTTC. The chain joins TRBV2 to TRBJ1-2, with D perhaps TRBD1 (6 bases). The ends were cut back, 2 bases at V and 4 bases at J, with 11 bases in the middle. Germline-derived CDR1 and CDR2 are SNHLY and FYNNEI. The CDR3 runs to 14 residues.